Given below is one T cell receptor (beta chain) in context. This clone was counted only a few times. Its antigen is not yet known. Nothing much larger sits one base from this clone, and base qualities are not available. This entry comes from a study of cytomegalovirus exposure and HLA in healthy donors (dated by TCRdb to the late 2010s). General notes on the study: An earlier analysis of some 500 of the donors reported 250 to 350 Gb of sequence data and around 120 million unique TCR beta sequences from about 179 million T cells. Typing coverage varied by locus: about 629-630 donors for A, B, C, DRB1 and DQB1; approximately 500 for DQA1; around 570 for DPA1; around 490 for DPB1. All discovery cohort repertoires had been generated on a single sequencing platform. In a later analysis, previously published TCR beta repertoires from roughly 710 donors were re-analyzed and high-resolution HLA genotyping was added so that TCR occurrence patterns could be studied. Class I and class II HLA loci were covered by the typing at four-digit resolution. Among the roughly 410 genotyped donors, around 81% belonged to the genetic ancestry cluster associated with self-reported Caucasian donors. The later analysis used no new phenotypic data to find candidate immune exposures, relying instead on TCR beta sequences and their occurrence across donors. The aim of the study was to test whether cataloging public T cell receptors could identify signatures of past pathogen exposure. An early release that covered about 640 HLA-typed donors contained about 300 gigabases of sequencing data and 70 million to 100 million unique TCR sequences. Among over 350 genotyped donors of the cohort, an average of about 240,000 unique TCR beta nucleotide sequences were sequenced per donor, around 18% of them non-productive. A later genetic analysis took genome-wide SNP genotypes for 398 of the 666 donors and used that subset as a discovery cohort. Donor age, sex, ethnicity and CMV serostatus were compiled alongside the repertoire data. In an earlier analysis of over 550 of the donors, high-throughput TCR beta sequencing was used to judge whether each TCR beta V gene segment behaved as functional or pseudogenic. High-throughput TCR immunosequencing, statistical association of individual TCRs with disease status, and machine learning were combined to predict cytomegalovirus infection status. Besides the first cohort of around 670 subjects, a separate validation cohort made up of 95 to 150 different subjects was used. Because of strong linkage in the cohort, a handful of DR-DQ haplotypes were treated as single units for association and clustering. The study profiled the T cell repertoires of 550 to 700 subjects by immunosequencing and related them to cytomegalovirus serostatus.

The library was produced with the immunoSEQ multiplex PCR assay. The multiplex PCR relied on a mix of 60 forward primers for TCR Vbeta segments and 13 reverse primers for TCR Jbeta segments. Amplification of the CDR3 region of rearranged TCR beta genes was performed with a multiplex PCR assay on genomic DNA. The Illumina HiSeq System was used to sequence the amplified TCR beta libraries as 87-base-pair reads. Processing in the source paper ran as follows. A later analysis tallied 75 million to 95 million unique TCR beta chains across the 700 or so repertoires, and approximately 12 million of those chains were shared by two or more donors. Raw reads were error-corrected and collapsed into unique sequences with a nearest-neighbor algorithm that merged closely related sequences to remove PCR and sequencing errors. Alignment of CDR3 sequences to IMGT reference sequences was used to assign V, D and J gene segments. For a sequence to be retained, a match of at least six nucleotides to both a V gene segment and a J gene segment was required. A rearrangement was called productive if the CDR3 had no stop codons and remained in frame with V and J, and every other rearrangement was called non-productive. Following IMGT convention, CDR3 was defined as the stretch from the second conserved V-encoded cysteine up to the conserved J-encoded phenylalanine. The earlier analysis of a few hundred of the donors excluded any sequence lacking an unambiguous match to a single V gene segment. In an earlier analysis of a few hundred of the donors, V segments were called functional above 56.7% productive rearrangements and were called segregating when the between-donor standard deviation exceeded 5%. A statistical classification framework was developed to diagnose cytomegalovirus status using the catalog of TCR beta chain sequences. V and J gene assignment, in a later analysis, came from comparing TCR nucleotide sequences with IMGT/GENE-DB human TR gene sequences. The TCRdist pipeline was used in a later analysis to assign CDR3 sequences and most-parsimonious VDJ recombination scenarios. In a later analysis, every TCR beta chain was defined by the combination of its CDR3 amino acid sequence and its V-gene family, and reads without a unique V-gene family were dropped. In a later analysis, 550 to 650 highly shared, low-generation-probability nucleotide sequences were removed to address suspected cross-contamination and a sequencing artifact. A later analysis calculated a clonal expansion index for each public chain from normalized within-repertoire ranks of inferred template counts. A later analysis computed generation probabilities with a VDJ recombination model fitted to out-of-frame rearrangements, and checked the results against IGoR. In a later analysis, TCR-TCR, TCR-HLA and TCR-CMV co-occurrence was scored with hypergeometric tests, and a repertoire-size bias correction was applied to TCR pairs. In a later analysis, false discovery rates were estimated by permuting HLA or CMV assignments 20 times. In a later analysis, co-occurring TCRs were grouped with DBSCAN, and TCRdist sequence similarity was added when clustering was performed within HLA-allele-positive subsets. Repertoires with fewer than 30,000 or more than 120,000 public chains were left out of co-occurrence clustering, as were five repertoires with anomalous nucleotide sharing. Held by TCRdb, this immuneACCESS table contains in-frame sequences only and omits some clones. Under half of the omission traces to an unresolved V gene where checked; the cause of the rest is unknown. D and trimming were read from the DNA, whereas the V and J calls and clone size are those reported in that table. In this sample the table shows around 98,000 clones, around 76% of which occur a single time. In total, the top ten clones hold approximately 8.4% of the sample.

What the authors observed across the whole study: In a later analysis, the rate of TCR association differed among HLA loci, with DRB1 alleles having the most associated TCRs and HLA-C alleles having the fewest. A further reported finding was that TCR beta sequences accurately predicted the HLA-A and HLA-B alleles for most subjects in the first cohort. Some IMGT-functional V segments, including TRBV6-2 and TRBV6-3, could not be told apart with the 87-base-pair reads, so those segments were excluded. HLA typing was unavailable for some donors at each locus, so association tests used only the typed subset. In a later genetic analysis, fewer N-insertions in productive TCRs were reported among donors in an Asian-associated ancestry cluster than the roughly 700-donor mean. The sequencing pipeline was judged likely to have produced a cluster of highly shared sequence variants as a technical artifact. In a later genetic analysis, a missense DCLRE1C variant was associated with V-gene and J-gene trimming of TCR beta chains, and the association was replicated in an independent cohort. In this cohort, only TCR beta chains were sequenced, and detectable features were limited by the absence of alpha or paired-chain data. Immune exposure information for the cohort was limited to CMV serostatus. In a later analysis, HLA-associated TCR beta chains showed more clonal expansion and lower generation probabilities than non-associated chains that were equally common. The study listed 170 or so TCR beta chains as associated with cytomegalovirus. The classifier was reported to diagnose cytomegalovirus status with high specificity and sensitivity in both the original cohort and the validation cohort. Assigning TCR associations to individual alleles was difficult when HLA alleles, especially DR and DQ, strongly co-occurred. Sequencing depth was assumed to be roughly uniform across donors in the presence/absence analyses, though that assumption may not hold. The authors suggested that the approach could potentially be generalized to other disease states and immunological phenotypes. Because counts were too low, more than 15 rarely observed V segments, including chromosome 9 orphons, were excluded from the earlier analysis of a few hundred of the donors. In vitro tests confirmed that three of the cytomegalovirus-associated TCR beta chains recognize cytomegalovirus antigens. Correlated functional status among segregating V segments might be attributable to linkage disequilibrium, but an unknown experimental factor could not be ruled out. In a later analysis, most CMV-associated TCR beta chains were found to appear HLA-restricted, with HLA associations seemingly driven largely by CMV exposure. Across donors, most TCR sequences were observed very rarely, whereas some public TCRs were present in many individuals. An earlier analysis of 587 of the donors showed that most TCR beta V segments appeared in productive rearrangements either about 87% or about 30% of the time, which broadly matched IMGT annotations. According to a later analysis, parvovirus B19, influenza, CMV and Epstein-Barr virus appeared linked to several top co-occurrence clusters. A later analysis associated roughly 17,000 TCR beta sequences with specific HLA alleles at a false discovery rate of 0.05.

V and J lose 8 bases and 2 bases, and a span of 13 bases separates them. The CDR3 goes from the cysteine to the phenylalanine over 13 residues. The entry retains the CDR3 DNA only, 39 bases that are in frame from base 1. CDR1 and CDR2 are drawn from the germline V gene: SGHTA, FQGNSA. In total, 600 or so healthy bone marrow donors made up the cohort. Cohort members were all nominally healthy when sampled, although unrecorded immune exposures were likely present. Of the 666 cohort members, roughly 300 had positive CMV serostatus and 350 to 400 had negative CMV serostatus, and CMV serostatus was not recorded for the donor. Every donor gave a peripheral blood sample, and the peripheral blood mononuclear cells from that sample were used for TCR beta sequencing. Genomic DNA was extracted from the blood cell samples with the Qiagen DNeasy Blood Extraction Kit.

The sample comprised PBMCs. The receptor was isolated from a human donor in good health. The sequence joins TRBV7-2 to TRBJ2-7; no D gene is confidently identified. The nucleotides read TGTGCCAGCTTGGGTAGAGGAGCCTACGAGCAGTACTTC. Its protein product is CASLGRGAYEQYF.